What follows are 26 T cell receptor beta chains derived from one specimen sequenced in a study of cytotoxic CD8 clonotypes in ibrutinib-treated CLL. Method: immunoSEQ multiplex PCR; TCRdb's copy keeps in-frame clones and lacks some. This table holds some 65,000 clones, 57% found once. The sequenced sample was PBMCs, obtained after 12 months of ibrutinib treatment. Receptors were obtained from a human donor with chronic lymphocytic leukemia.

This sequence joins TRBV28 and TRBJ1-2; the D is unclear. The V end was cut by 6 bases, the J end by 7 bases, with 12 bases between. The CDR3 is made up of 12 amino acids. Germline V lookup: CDR1 MDHEN, CDR2 SYDVKM. DNA for the CDR3: TGTGCCAGCAGGGTTGACCTGGGTGGCTACACCTTC. Its protein is CASRVDLGGYTF.

The rearrangement uses TRBV10-3 and TRBJ1-2; D perhaps matches TRBD1 (6 bases). V gave up 5 bases and J gave up 4 bases, with 14 bases separating them. The CDR3 totals 14 residues. Germline lookup yields CDR1 ENHRY and CDR2 SYGVKD. The CDR3 nucleotides read TGTGCCATCAGTTCGGGAGGGGGGGCCTATGGCTACACCTTC. Translating it yields CAISSGGGAYGYTF.

The genes are TRBV9 and TRBJ2-3; 8 nucleotides agree with TRBD2. Unmatched junction bases numbered 11, after V lost 2 bases and J lost 3 bases. Germline CDR1 reads SGDLS; CDR2 reads YYNGEE. The CDR3 covers 17 residues. CDR3 bases: TGTGCCAGCAGCGTCGGAGCGGGAGTAGGCCTGACAGATACGCAGTATTTT. This gives the protein CASSVGAGVGLTDTQYF. The full variable domain, its missing parts supplied by reference TRBV9 and TRBJ2-3, is DSGVTQTPKHLITATGQRVTLRCSPRSGDLSVYWYQQSLDQGLQFLIQYYNGEERAKGNILERFSAQQFPDLHSELNLSSLELGDSALYFCASSVGAGVGLTDTQYFGPGTRLTVL.

CDR3: CASTDGALGGGTEAFF. The CDR3 nucleotides are TGTGCCAGTACCGATGGGGCTCTCGGAGGGGGAACTGAAGCTTTCTTT. The J gene is TRBJ1-1, the V gene TRBV19, with a weak D call TRBD1 (6 bases). The length of the CDR3 is 16 residues. CDR1 and CDR2 (germline): LNHDA, SQIVND (reference sequence). Trimming took off 7 bases at V and 5 bases at J, with 23 bases between the two ends. Based on the CDR3 plus reference TRBV19 and TRBJ1-1, the full variable domain is DGGITQSPKYLFRKEGQNVTLSCEQNLNHDAMYWYRQDPGQGLRLIYYSQIVNDFQKGDIAEGYSVSREKKESFPLTVTSAQKNPTAFYLCASTDGALGGGTEAFFGQGTRLTVV.

This chain joins TRBV19 and TRBJ1-5; a weak D match, TRBD1 (5 bases). The CDR3 spans 13 residues. Germline V gives CDR1 LNHDA, CDR2 SQIVND (reference sequence). With 5 bases removed from V and 7 bases from J, the gap between germline ends came to 12 bases. The CDR3, as DNA: TGTGCCAGTAGTCCCGGCAGGGACCAGCCCCAGCATTTT. Translation gives CASSPGRDQPQHF.

The V call is TRBV5-6, the J call TRBJ2-5; 7 bases agree with TRBD1. The germline V gene encodes CDR1 SGHDT and CDR2 YYEEEE. There are 14 residues in the CDR3. Germline trimming cut 3 bases from V and 1 base from J; bases unmatched to any gene: 3. CDR3 bases: TGTGCCAGCAGCTGGAGGACAGGCCAAGAGACCCAGTACTTC. It translates to CASSWRTGQETQYF.

J is TRBJ2-7 and V is TRBV27; 8 bases match TRBD1. This CDR3 is built from 13 residues. The J segment lost 3 bases and the V segment lost 5 bases, leaving 3 bases of the junction unmatched. Germline values: CDR1 MNHEY, CDR2 SMNVEV (reference sequence). CDR3 DNA sequence: TGTGCCAGCAGTCGGACAGGGAGCTACGAGCAGTACGTC. Translated, it gives CASSRTGSYEQYV.

This clone has at least ten counts. V gene TRBV10-3 combines with J gene TRBJ2-3, with D maybe TRBD1 (5 bases). The V end lost 2 bases, the J end lost 2 bases, and 8 bases lay between the germline ends. CDR1 and CDR2 (germline): ENHRY, SYGVKD. This CDR3 region has 14 residues. This CDR3 is CAISEGAVTDTQYF. CDR3 DNA: TGTGCCATCAGTGAGGGGGCGGTCACAGATACGCAGTATTTT.

J is TRBJ2-3 and V is TRBV9; weak D call: TRBD1 (5 bases). Deletions cut 3 bases from V and 3 bases from J, with 8 bases between. Germline V gene lookup returns CDR1 SGDLS and CDR2 YYNGEE. The CDR3 is made up of 13 amino acids. CDR3 region: CASSAQGTDTQYF. In nucleotides, the CDR3 is TGTGCCAGCAGCGCCCAGGGAACAGATACGCAGTATTTT.

This sequence joins TRBV15 and TRBJ1-2, with D unclear. V was shortened by 0 bases and J by 4 bases, with 15 bases between the two germline ends. The germline gives CDR1 LNHNV, CDR2 YYDKDF (reference sequence). CDR3 size: 16 residues. The CDR3 protein is CATSRDFNGRSYGYTF. CDR3 sequence (DNA): TGTGCCACCAGCAGAGATTTTAATGGCAGGAGCTATGGCTACACCTTC.

The V and J genes are TRBV28 and TRBJ2-1, with 11 positions matching TRBD2. Germline-derived CDR1 and CDR2 are MDHEN and SYDVKM. V dropped 6 bases and J dropped 0; count of bases not matched to a gene: 7. The CDR3 runs 17 residues. The CDR3 protein is CASSRGLAGLSYNEQFF. The CDR3 region has the DNA TGTGCCAGCAGCCGTGGACTAGCGGGCCTCTCCTACAATGAGCAGTTCTTC.

The rearrangement uses TRBV7-2 and TRBJ1-2; possible D gene TRBD1, 5 bases. Trimming shortened V by 5 bases and J by 5 bases, and 15 bases separated the two germline ends. The CDR3 length is 14 residues. In germline, CDR1 is SGHTA, CDR2 FQGNSA. CDR3 sequence: CASSLSRGSYGYTF. The CDR3 DNA follows: TGTGCCAGCAGCCTGTCCCGGGGGAGTTATGGCTACACCTTC.

The chain joins TRBV5-6 to TRBJ1-1; D gene unclear. The germline V gene has CDR1 SGHDT and CDR2 YYEEEE. The CDR3 is made up of 11 amino acids. V lost 4 bases and J lost 4, with 5 bases in between. This CDR3 reads CASSRGTEAFF. The CDR3 bases are TGTGCCAGCAGCCGAGGCACTGAAGCTTTCTTT.

The rearrangement uses TRBV2 and TRBJ1-6; maybe TRBD1 (5 bases). Germline CDR1 and CDR2: SNHLY and FYNNEI. The CDR3 length is 15 residues. V lost 4 bases and J 0 bases, leaving 7 bases between the germline ends. The chain's CDR3 is CASSVGASYNSPLHF. CDR3 DNA: TGTGCCAGCAGTGTAGGGGCCTCCTATAATTCACCCCTCCACTTT.

The rearrangement uses TRBV6-4 and TRBJ2-3; 12 nucleotides align to TRBD2. V trimming: 6 bases; J trimming: 5 bases; junction bases outside the gene matches: 3. The CDR3 is 14 amino acids. CDR1 and CDR2 (germline): MRHNA, SNTAGT. CDR3 sequence reads: CASSKTSGRDTQYF. The CDR3 nucleotides read TGTGCCAGCAGCAAGACTAGCGGGAGAGATACGCAGTATTTT.

By proportion, this clone is medium-sized (0.01 to 0.1%). The genes are TRBV7-9 and TRBJ1-2; tentatively, D is TRBD1 (6 bases). V was cut by 2 bases and J by 2 bases, with 24 bases left in between. Germline V gives CDR1 SEHNR, CDR2 FQNEAQ (reference sequence). The CDR3 length is 19 residues. The CDR3 here is CASSLFPRGPRDSNYGYTF. CDR3 coding DNA: TGTGCCAGCAGCTTATTTCCCCGGGGGCCACGGGATTCGAACTATGGCTACACCTTC. The full variable domain, its missing parts supplied by reference TRBV7-9 and TRBJ1-2, is DTGVSQNPRHKITKRGQNVTFRCDPISEHNRLYWYRQTLGQGPEFLTYFQNEAQLEKSRLLSDRFSAERPKGSFSTLEIQRTEQGDSAMYLCASSLFPRGPRDSNYGYTFGSGTRLTVV.

J is TRBJ2-3 and V is TRBV9; 12 bases agree with TRBD2. Germline CDR1 and CDR2: SGDLS and YYNGEE. This CDR3 region has 20 residues. V dropped 0 bases and J dropped 6; count of bases not matched to a gene: 17. CDR3 nucleotide sequence: TGTGCCAGCAGCGTAGCTTCCATCAATCTAGCGGGGGGGCTGAGGGATACGCAGTATTTT. Protein product: CASSVASINLAGGLRDTQYF.

This clone turned up a few times. The V and J genes are TRBV5-1 and TRBJ1-2; 10 bases match TRBD1. V lost 5 bases and J lost 4; bases outside the gene matches: 5. Per the germline V gene, CDR1 is SGHRS and CDR2 is YFSETQ. This CDR3 is 14 amino acids long. CDR3 nucleotide sequence: TGCGCCAGCAGGGAAGGACAGGGGGTCTATGGCTACACCTTC. It translates to CASREGQGVYGYTF. The whole variable domain, remainder taken from reference TRBV5-1 and TRBJ1-2, is KAGVTQTPRYLIKTRGQQVTLSCSPISGHRSVSWYQQTPGQGLQFLFEYFSETQRNKGNFPGRFSGRQFSNSRSEMNVSTLELGDSALYLCASREGQGVYGYTFGSGTRLTVV.

This chain connects TRBV7-8 to TRBJ2-4; possible D gene TRBD2, 6 bases. V was pared by 4 bases and J by 4 bases, with 14 bases between. The germline CDR1 and CDR2 sequences are SGHVS and FQNEAQ. The CDR3 is 15 amino acids. As DNA, the CDR3 is TGTGCCAGCAGCTCCCCTCCGGGAGTTAAAAACATTCAGTACTTC. It codes for CASSSPPGVKNIQYF.

This clone was observed a few times. This chain connects TRBV11-2 to TRBJ2-1, with 7 bases identical to TRBD1. Trimming at V came to 1 base and at J to 10 bases, leaving 7 bases not matched to a gene. This CDR3 is 14 amino acids long. Germline V CDR1 and CDR2: SGHAT, FQNNGV. CDR3 region: CASSLAQGVGEQFF. CDR3 DNA sequence: TGTGCCAGCAGCTTAGCGCAGGGGGTAGGGGAGCAGTTCTTC.

This chain connects TRBV10-3 to TRBJ1-2; possible D gene TRBD1, 5 bases. Looked up from germline, CDR1 is ENHRY and CDR2 is SYGVKD. The length of the CDR3 is 14 residues. V was clipped by 4 bases and J by 2 bases, with 11 bases between them. Here the CDR3 reads CAISVGERNYGYTF. The CDR3 bases are TGTGCCATCAGTGTAGGGGAGCGGAACTATGGCTACACCTTC.

V and J are TRBV4-1 and TRBJ1-5; TRBD1 aligns across 9 bases. CDR3 length: 15 amino acids. The ends lost 3 bases at V and 6 bases at J; junction bases unmatched: 6. Germline lookup yields CDR1 MGHRA and CDR2 YSYEKL. As DNA, the CDR3 is TGCGCCAGCAGCCACGGGACAGGGTCGACTCAGCCCCAGCATTTT. This gives the protein CASSHGTGSTQPQHF.

The CDR3: CATIQGARYEQYF. Here the CDR3 DNA reads TGTGCCACTATACAGGGGGCAAGGTACGAGCAGTACTTC. The J gene is TRBJ2-7, the V gene TRBV6-1; 9 nucleotides align to TRBD1. This CDR3 is built from 13 residues. V was clipped by 10 bases and J by 4 bases; unmatched bases: 8. From germline, CDR1 is MNHNS and CDR2 SASEGT.

J is TRBJ2-5 and V is TRBV4-1, with a possible D match to TRBD2 (6 bases). Trimming removed 3 bases at V and 5 bases at J, with 19 bases between. CDR3 size: 16 residues. Germline values: CDR1 MGHRA, CDR2 YSYEKL. CDR3 region: CASSQAWSGGRETQYF. The CDR3 DNA reads TGCGCCAGCAGCCAGGCCTGGTCCGGGGGAAGGGAGACCCAGTACTTC.

The chain couples TRBV27 to TRBJ2-7; 9 nucleotides agree with TRBD1. Germline CDR1 and CDR2: MNHEY and SMNVEV (reference sequence). Trimming cost V 2 bases and J 3 bases; bases outside gene matches: 8. The CDR3 has 16 amino acids. The CDR3 loop reads CASSLRGPTGGYEQYF. CDR3 in DNA: TGTGCCAGCAGTTTAAGAGGGCCGACAGGGGGCTACGAGCAGTACTTC.

V is TRBV29-1 and J is TRBJ1-2, with TRBD1 matching over 7 bases. The CDR3 consists of 15 residues. Germline CDR1 is SQVTM and CDR2 is ANQGSEA. V shed 8 bases and J 4 bases; nucleotides not matched to a gene: 16. Here the CDR3 DNA reads TGCAGCACCGTTCCCCGGGACAGCCTCCTCTATGGCTACACCTTC. As protein: CSTVPRDSLLYGYTF.